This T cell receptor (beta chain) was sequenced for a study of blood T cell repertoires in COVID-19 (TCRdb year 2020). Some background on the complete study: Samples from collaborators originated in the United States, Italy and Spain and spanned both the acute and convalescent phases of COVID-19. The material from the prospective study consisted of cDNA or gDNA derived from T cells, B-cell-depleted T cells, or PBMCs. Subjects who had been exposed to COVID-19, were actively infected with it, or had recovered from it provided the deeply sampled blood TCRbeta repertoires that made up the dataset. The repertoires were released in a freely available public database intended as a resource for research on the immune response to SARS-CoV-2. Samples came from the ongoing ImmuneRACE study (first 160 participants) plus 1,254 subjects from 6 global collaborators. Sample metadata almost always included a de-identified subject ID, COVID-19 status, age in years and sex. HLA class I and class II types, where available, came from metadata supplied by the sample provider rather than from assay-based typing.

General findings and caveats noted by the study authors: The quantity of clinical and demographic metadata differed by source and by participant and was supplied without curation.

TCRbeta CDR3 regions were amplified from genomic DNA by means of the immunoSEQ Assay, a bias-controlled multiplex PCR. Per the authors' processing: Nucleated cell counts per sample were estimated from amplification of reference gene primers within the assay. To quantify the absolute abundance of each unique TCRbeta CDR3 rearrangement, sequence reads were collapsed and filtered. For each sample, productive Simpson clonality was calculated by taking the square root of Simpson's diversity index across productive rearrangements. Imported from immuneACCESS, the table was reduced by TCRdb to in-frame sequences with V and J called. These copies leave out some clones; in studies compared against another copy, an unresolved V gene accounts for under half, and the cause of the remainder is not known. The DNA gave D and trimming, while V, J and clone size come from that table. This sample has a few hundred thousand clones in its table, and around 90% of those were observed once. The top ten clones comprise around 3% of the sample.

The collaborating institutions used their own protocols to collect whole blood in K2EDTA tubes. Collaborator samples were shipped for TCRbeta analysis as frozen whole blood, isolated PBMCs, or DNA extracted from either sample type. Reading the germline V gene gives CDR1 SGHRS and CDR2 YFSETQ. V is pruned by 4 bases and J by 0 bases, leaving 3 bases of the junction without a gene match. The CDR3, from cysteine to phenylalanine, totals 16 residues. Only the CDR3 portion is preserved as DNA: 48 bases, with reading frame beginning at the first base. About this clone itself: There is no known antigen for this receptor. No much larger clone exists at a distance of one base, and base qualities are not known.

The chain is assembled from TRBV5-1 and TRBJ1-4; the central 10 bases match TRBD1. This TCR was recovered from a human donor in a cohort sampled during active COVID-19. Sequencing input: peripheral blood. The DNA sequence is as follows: TGCGCCAGCAGCCGCGGACAGGGGGCAACTAATGAAAAACTGTTTTTT. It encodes CASSRGQGATNEKLFF.